This T cell receptor beta chain was sequenced in a study of cytomegalovirus exposure and HLA in healthy donors. On the study more broadly: Researchers found that approximately 80% of under 450 genotyped donors fell within the Caucasian-associated ancestry cluster.

Study-wide results and caveats: Among donors in an Asian-associated ancestry cluster, a later analysis reportedly found fewer N-insertions than the roughly 700-donor mean. On later analysis, the bulk of CMV-associated TCR beta chains appeared to be HLA-restricted. A list of around 150 TCR beta chains associated with cytomegalovirus was given.

Germline CDR1 LGHNA, CDR2 YNFKEQ. The CDR3 runs to 15 residues. Trimming cost V 1 base and J 7 bases, with 17 bases left between them. PCR involved 60 Vbeta and 13 Jbeta primers. Data came from immunoSEQ multiplex PCR; TCRdb stores just in-frame clones and leaves some out. This table has over 150,000 clones, about 71% appearing once. This clone was counted a few times. Its specificity is not known. The source of this sequence is a woman between 25 and 40 years old in good health and CMV-seronegative. The genes are TRBV4-2 and TRBJ2-7; tentative D call: TRBD1 (6 bases). The sample comprised PBMCs. The CDR3 protein is CASSQAAGEGLEQYF. DNA of the CDR3: TGTGCCAGCAGCCAAGCCGCAGGGGAAGGTTTGGAGCAGTACTTC.